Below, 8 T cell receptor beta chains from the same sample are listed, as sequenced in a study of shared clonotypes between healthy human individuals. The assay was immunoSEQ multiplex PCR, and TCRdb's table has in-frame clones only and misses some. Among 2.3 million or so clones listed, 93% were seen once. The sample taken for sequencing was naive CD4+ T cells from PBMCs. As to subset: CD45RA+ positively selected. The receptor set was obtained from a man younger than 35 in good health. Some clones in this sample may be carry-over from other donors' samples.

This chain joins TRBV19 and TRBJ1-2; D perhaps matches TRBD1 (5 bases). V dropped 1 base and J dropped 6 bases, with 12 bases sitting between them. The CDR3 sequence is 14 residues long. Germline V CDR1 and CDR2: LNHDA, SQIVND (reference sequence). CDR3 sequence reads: CASSIGQGGHGYTF. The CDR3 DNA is TGTGCCAGTAGTATAGGGCAGGGAGGACATGGCTACACCTTC.

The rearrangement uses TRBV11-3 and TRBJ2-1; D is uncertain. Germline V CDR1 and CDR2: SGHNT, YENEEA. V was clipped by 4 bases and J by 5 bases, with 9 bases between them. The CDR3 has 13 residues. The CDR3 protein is CASSWRRDNEQFF. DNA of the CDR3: TGTGCCAGCAGCTGGCGGAGAGACAATGAGCAGTTCTTC.

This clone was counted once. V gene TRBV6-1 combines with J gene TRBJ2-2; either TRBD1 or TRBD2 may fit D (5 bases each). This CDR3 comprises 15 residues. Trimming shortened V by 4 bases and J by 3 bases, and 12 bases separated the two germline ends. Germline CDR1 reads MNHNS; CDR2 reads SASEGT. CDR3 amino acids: CASSGLQDHTGELFF. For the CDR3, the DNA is TGTGCCAGCAGTGGACTACAGGATCACACCGGGGAGCTGTTTTTT.

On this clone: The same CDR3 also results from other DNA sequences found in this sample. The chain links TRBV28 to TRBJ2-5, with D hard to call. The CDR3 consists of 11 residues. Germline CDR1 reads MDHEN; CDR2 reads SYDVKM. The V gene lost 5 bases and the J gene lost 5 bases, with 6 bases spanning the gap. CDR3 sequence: CASSLEETQYF. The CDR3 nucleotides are TGTGCCAGCAGTCTAGAGGAGACCCAGTACTTC.

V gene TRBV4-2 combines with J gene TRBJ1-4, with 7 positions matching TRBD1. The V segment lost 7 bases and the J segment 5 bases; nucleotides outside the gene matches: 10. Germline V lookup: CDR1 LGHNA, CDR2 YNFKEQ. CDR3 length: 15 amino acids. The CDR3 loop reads CASKGQTVQNEKLFF. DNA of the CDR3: TGTGCCAGCAAGGGACAGACCGTTCAGAATGAAAAACTGTTTTTT.

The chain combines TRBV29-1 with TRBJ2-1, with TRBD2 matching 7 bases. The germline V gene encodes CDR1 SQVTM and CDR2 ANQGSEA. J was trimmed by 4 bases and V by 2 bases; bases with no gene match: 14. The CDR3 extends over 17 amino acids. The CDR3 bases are TGCAGCGTTGAACCCAGACCGGGACTAAGAAGTTACAATGAGCAGTTCTTC. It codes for CSVEPRPGLRSYNEQFF.

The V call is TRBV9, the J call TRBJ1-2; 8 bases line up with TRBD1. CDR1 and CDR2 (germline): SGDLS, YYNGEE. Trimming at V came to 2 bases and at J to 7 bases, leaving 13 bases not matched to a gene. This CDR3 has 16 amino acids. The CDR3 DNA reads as TGTGCCAGCAGCGTCGACCCGGGACAGGCCGCCTTTGGCTACACCTTC. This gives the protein CASSVDPGQAAFGYTF.

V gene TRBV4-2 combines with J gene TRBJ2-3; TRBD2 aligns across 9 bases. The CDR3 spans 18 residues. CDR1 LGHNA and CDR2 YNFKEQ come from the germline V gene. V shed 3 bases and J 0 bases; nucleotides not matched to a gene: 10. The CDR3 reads CASSQAGTSSLSTDTQYF. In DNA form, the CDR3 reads TGTGCCAGCAGCCAGGCCGGGACTAGCTCCCTTAGCACAGATACGCAGTATTTT.